A selection of T cell receptor beta chains follows, all from one sample in a study of cytomegalovirus exposure and HLA in healthy donors. Profiled with immunoSEQ multiplex PCR; TCRdb holds only in-frame clones, not every one. Here the sample spans about 150,000 clones, about 82% being singletons. Sequenced material: PBMCs. Receptors were obtained from a male donor in good health and CMV-seronegative. Both conserved end residues are trimmed from each CDR3.

v_call: TRBV28; cdr3_aa: ASSYPKNTGELF
v_call: TRBV4-2; cdr3_aa: ASSQEPAGASHEQF
v_call: TRBV4-3; cdr3_aa: ASSHPGLAFTGELF
v_call: TRBV19; cdr3_aa: ASSPTSARASIPPGELF
v_call: TRBV28; cdr3_aa: ASTTAGTGGYEQY
v_call: TRBV5-1; cdr3_aa: ASSLVRSNTEAF
v_call: TRBV19; cdr3_aa: ASSLGGAPTNEQF
v_call: TRBV2; cdr3_aa: ASSRLRAGVYGYT
v_call: TRBV5-4; cdr3_aa: ASRWAGERGDTQY
v_call: TRBV5-4; cdr3_aa: ASRKSGGAKETQY
v_call: TRBV27; cdr3_aa: ASSLSWRTEPQH
v_call: TRBV19; cdr3_aa: ASSIFLVTGRGTEAF
v_call: TRBV7-9; cdr3_aa: ASSLPGQVYEQY
v_call: TRBV5-1; cdr3_aa: ASSLAYGSGRRGSYNEQF
v_call: TRBV23-1; cdr3_aa: ASSHRGFLTDTQY
v_call: TRBV6-5; cdr3_aa: ASNGRDSSPLH
v_call: TRBV27; cdr3_aa: ASGPTGVGPNQPQH
v_call: TRBV7-2; cdr3_aa: ASSLDRVLNTEAF
v_call: TRBV9; cdr3_aa: ASSGDTGDGAF
v_call: TRBV11-2; cdr3_aa: ASSFPGGLETQY
v_call: TRBV5-1; cdr3_aa: ASSLGQGASYEQY
v_call: TRBV30; cdr3_aa: AGGTTNEKLF
v_call: TRBV6-1; cdr3_aa: ASSEATGGAGELF
v_call: TRBV7-9; cdr3_aa: ASSFMGQGSYEQY
v_call: TRBV2; cdr3_aa: ASTTGPPSGANVLT
v_call: TRBV7-6; cdr3_aa: ASSLDDRGRNNEQF
v_call: TRBV4-3; cdr3_aa: ASSQEGLAGGQGPGANVLT
v_call: TRBV5-3; cdr3_aa: ARRHYTIRDSLNYGYT
v_call: TRBV7-9; cdr3_aa: ASSLTGGGLNEKLF
v_call: TRBV28; cdr3_aa: ASSLGDRGEKLF
v_call: TRBV9; cdr3_aa: VSSVDPGSNTEAF
v_call: TRBV7-8; cdr3_aa: ASTLRTKTYEQY
v_call: TRBV27; cdr3_aa: ASSFDGGSSYNEQF
v_call: TRBV28; cdr3_aa: ASSLWGSGGAGEQF
v_call: TRBV7-6; cdr3_aa: ASSLAHGLTDTQY
v_call: TRBV7-2; cdr3_aa: ASSLTGSIYEQY
v_call: TRBV4-1; cdr3_aa: ASSSRDRGPYEQY
v_call: TRBV28; cdr3_aa: ASSPRGLGGYT
v_call: TRBV7-9; cdr3_aa: ASSSVAAYNEQF
v_call: TRBV7-2; cdr3_aa: ASSFPASNTEAF
v_call: TRBV6-5; cdr3_aa: ASRFDRAPLYEQY
v_call: TRBV10-3; cdr3_aa: AISFSGLGTGELF
v_call: TRBV25-1; cdr3_aa: ASSEVATATEAF
v_call: TRBV19; cdr3_aa: ASSIDPGDSYGYT
v_call: TRBV29-1; cdr3_aa: SVIVGQITGNTIY
v_call: TRBV7-9; cdr3_aa: ASSQLGGRTGELF
v_call: TRBV7-9; cdr3_aa: ASSPVRVNEKLF
v_call: TRBV11-1; cdr3_aa: ASSPRGSGGQPHTDTQY
v_call: TRBV6-1; cdr3_aa: ASSPLREQY
v_call: TRBV9; cdr3_aa: ASSVGQGQANYGYT
v_call: TRBV5-1; cdr3_aa: ASSWTSGIGNEQF
v_call: TRBV7-2; cdr3_aa: ASSLAGDSRSYEQY
v_call: TRBV14; cdr3_aa: ASSQASSGTYEQY
v_call: TRBV7-9; cdr3_aa: ASSFRGNQPQH
v_call: TRBV14; cdr3_aa: ASSPYRLAGIETQY